The 9 T cell receptor beta chains presented below share a single source sample, sequenced in a study of blood T cells in healthy people across ages. A J-beta primer mix and a sample-barcoded 5' primer were used in a second PCR of roughly 6 to 12 cycles. TCRdb processed the 5' RACE reads anew with MiXCR; each CDR3 protein has one entry. The table has around 700,000 distinct CDR3 sequences, 20% to 30% seen once. These data also formed part of another study, on T cells of mothers and their children.

The specimen sequenced was blood. The receptors were gathered from a boy between 10 and 17 years old in good health.

V gene TRBV29-1 combines with J gene TRBJ2-5; possibly TRBD2 for D (5 bases). Judging by the DNA end, TRBJ2-1 fits better; the J call may be wrong. This CDR3 is built from 16 residues. Per the germline V gene, CDR1 is SQVTM and CDR2 is ANQGSEA. In DNA form, the CDR3 reads TGCAGCGCCAGACGGGAAGTTGGGATACTCAGCAATGAGCAGTTCTTC. Its translation is CSARREVGILSNEQFF.

The chain links TRBV9 to TRBJ2-3; D is unclear. Per the germline V gene, CDR1 is SGDLS and CDR2 is YYNGEE. Trimming removed 1 base at V and 0 bases at J, with 6 bases between. CDR3 length equals 14 residues. CDR3 region: CASSVRYSTDTQYF. The CDR3 DNA is TGTGCCAGCAGCGTAAGGTATAGCACAGATACGCAGTATTTT.

The chain recombines TRBV20-1 with TRBJ1-2; D is uncertain. The CDR3 runs to 12 residues. CDR1 is DFQATT, CDR2 SNEGSKA, per germline (reference sequence). V was trimmed by 1 base and J by 5 bases, leaving 8 bases between them. CDR3 amino acids: CSARVEGYGYTF. The CDR3, as DNA: TGCAGTGCTAGAGTAGAAGGGTATGGCTACACCTTC.

There are a few counts of this clonotype. The genes are TRBV7-8 and TRBJ2-5, with D tentatively TRBD2 (5 bases). Trimming shortened V by 0 bases and J by 5 bases, and 16 bases separated the two germline ends. The CDR3 is 16 amino acids. From germline, CDR1 is SGHVS and CDR2 FQNEAQ. The CDR3 nucleotides are TGTGCCAGCAGCTTAGCTAGCGTGAGTTCTTGGGAGACCCAGTACTTC. Translated: CASSLASVSSWETQYF.

This clonotype has only a few counts. This sequence joins TRBV29-1 and TRBJ1-1, with unresolved D. The length of the CDR3 is 12 residues. Trimming shortened V by 6 bases and J by 6 bases, and 14 bases separated the two germline ends. CDR1 and CDR2 (germline): SQVTM, ANQGSEA. This CDR3 reads CSVLGPSAEAFF. CDR3 coding DNA: TGCAGCGTCCTCGGTCCTTCGGCTGAAGCTTTCTTT. Drawing the rest from reference TRBV29-1 and TRBJ1-1, the complete variable domain is SAVISQKPSRDICQRGTSLTIQCQVDSQVTMMFWYRQQPGQSLTLIATANQGSEATYESGFVIDKFPISRPNLTFSTLTVSNMSPEDSSIYLCSVLGPSAEAFFGQGTRLTVV.

The chain links TRBV20-1 to TRBJ2-1, with TRBD2 matching 9 bases. CDR3 length: 18 residues. With 0 bases clipped from V and 1 base from J, the junction kept 10 bases outside the gene matches. Germline values: CDR1 DFQATT, CDR2 SNEGSKA (reference sequence). Here the CDR3 reads CSARDSSGVTPSYNEQFF. For the CDR3, the DNA is TGCAGTGCTAGAGACTCTAGCGGGGTGACGCCTTCCTACAATGAGCAGTTCTTC.

This clonotype was recorded a few times. J is TRBJ1-3 and V is TRBV7-6; the D gene is possibly TRBD1 (6 bases). With 6 bases removed from V and 1 base from J, the gap between germline ends came to 13 bases. Per the germline V gene, CDR1 is SGHVS and CDR2 is FNYEAQ. CDR3 length: 15 residues. The CDR3 DNA follows: TGTGCCAGCAGTCCTCAGGGGCCGTCTGGAAACACCATATATTTT. It translates to CASSPQGPSGNTIYF.

A word on this clonotype: A read error is likely, as this CDR3 ends without the conserved phenylalanine or tryptophan. V usage is TRBV4-1 and J usage is TRBJ1-5, with D unclear. Germline V gene lookup returns CDR1 MGHRA and CDR2 YSYEKL. This CDR3 comprises 13 residues. The V end lost 1 base, the J end lost 6 bases, and 7 bases lay between the germline ends. CDR3 protein: CASSQAVRQPQHL. The DNA of the CDR3 is TGCGCCAGCAGCCAAGCGGTTCGTCAGCCCCAGCATCTT.

In this sample, this clonotype turned up a few times. This chain joins TRBV6-2 or TRBV6-3 and TRBJ2-5, with 8 bases identical to TRBD2. After removal of 10 bases from V and 5 bases from J, the junction contained 9 bases not matched to a gene. There are 13 residues in the CDR3. Germline CDR1 is MNHEY and CDR2 is SVGEGT. This CDR3 reads CANIAGNGETQYF. CDR3 coding DNA: TGTGCCAACATAGCGGGGAATGGGGAGACCCAGTACTTC.